A selection of T cell receptor beta chains follows, all from one sample in a study of blood T cells in healthy people across ages. TCRdb re-called the 5' RACE reads with MiXCR, one entry per CDR3 protein. The repertoire includes roughly 900,000 distinct CDR3 sequences, 29% of them detected once, and around 16% sits in the top ten. The sequencing sample was made of blood. The receptors here all came from a woman older than 75 in good health. CDR3s include the opening cysteine and the closing phenylalanine or tryptophan. D genes are given only for firm matches. Rows may omit the clone size; those that give it use once, few, many or a size class.

TRBV11-2	few	17	TRBJ2-3	TRBD2	TGTGCCAGCAGCTCCCTAACCGGGACTAGGGGCTCAGATACGCAGTATTTT	CASSSLTGTRGSDTQYF
TRBV7-9	few	15	TRBJ1-2	TRBD1	TGTGCCAGCAGCTCGAAGACAGGGGGTAGAGGTGGCTACACCTTC	CASSSKTGGRGGYTF
TRBV7-2	many	16	TRBJ1-6	NA	TGTGCCAGCAGCTCAACACGCCTCAACAATAATTCACCCCTCCACTTT	CASSSTRLNNNSPLHF
TRBV6-2/TRBV6-3	many	15	TRBJ2-1	NA	TGTGCCAGCAGTTACAGTCGGTCGGGGGAGAATGAGCAGTTCTTC	CASSYSRSGENEQFF
TRBV7-2	many	15	TRBJ2-3	TRBD2	TGTGCCACTCGAGGGGAGGGGTCAAACACAGATACGCAGTATTTT	CATRGEGSNTDTQYF
TRBV6-2/TRBV6-3	many	18	TRBJ2-3	TRBD2	TGTGCCAGCAGTTACCCACGCTCAGTAGCGGGGAACACAGATACGCAGTATTTT	CASSYPRSVAGNTDTQYF
TRBV2	NA	16	TRBJ2-7	NA	TGTGCCAGCAGTGAAGCGCAGGGGCGGAACTCCTACGAGCAGTACTTC	CASSEAQGRNSYEQYF
TRBV7-2	many	14	TRBJ2-5	NA	TGTGCCAGCAGCCTAACGGGGTCACAAGAGACCCAGTACTTC	CASSLTGSQETQYF
TRBV12-3/TRBV12-4	NA	14	TRBJ2-1	TRBD1	TGTGCCAGCAGTTTAACAGGGGCGAACAATGAGCAGTTCTTC	CASSLTGANNEQFF
TRBV7-2	NA	16	TRBJ1-5	TRBD1	TGTGCCAGCAGCTTAGACGGCAGGGGGGGCAATCACCCCCAGCATTTT	CASSLDGRGGNHPQHF
TRBV28	NA	13	TRBJ2-7	TRBD1	TGTGCCGGCCGGGACAGGTCCTACAATGAGCAGTACTTC	CAGRDRSYNEQYF
TRBV3-1	many	11	TRBJ2-1	NA	TGTGCCAGCAGCTACGTCGGGGAGCAGTTCTTC	CASSYVGEQFF
TRBV2	NA	11	TRBJ1-5	NA	TGTGCCAGCGGGGAGGTTAAGCCCCAGCATTTT	CASGEVKPQHF
TRBV27	NA	13	TRBJ2-7	NA	TGTGCCAGCAGTTTATACGTTACCTACGAGCAGTACTTC	CASSLYVTYEQYF
TRBV20-1	NA	14	TRBJ2-5	TRBD2	TGCAGTGCTCCTCGGGAGGGCACCTACAATGAGCAGTACTTC	CSAPREGTYNEQYF
TRBV7-9	many	14	TRBJ2-5	NA	TGTGCCAGCAGCCCTAGGGCAGCCCGGGAGACCCAGTACTTC	CASSPRAARETQYF
TRBV12-3/TRBV12-4	NA	15	TRBJ2-1	NA	TGTGCCAGCAGCCCCTCGTTGGGCACGTACGATGAGCAGTTCTTC	CASSPSLGTYDEQFF
TRBV2	many	13	TRBJ2-3	TRBD2	TGTGCCCGCCAGCGGGGGCGGACAGATACGCAGTATTTT	CARQRGRTDTQYF
TRBV7-2	many	16	TRBJ2-1	NA	TGTGCCAGCAGCACCCGGTGGCAGGGGAGGGCCAATGAGCAGTTCTTC	CASSTRWQGRANEQFF
TRBV6-2/TRBV6-3	many	14	TRBJ2-1	TRBD2	TGTGCCAGCAGACAGCGGGGGGGCATCTATGAGCAGTTCTTC	CASRQRGGIYEQFF
TRBV2	few	15	TRBJ1-2	TRBD1	TGTGCCAGCATGGCAGGGGGCTTCCCTAACTATGGCTACACCTTC	CASMAGGFPNYGYTF
TRBV12-3/TRBV12-4	few	14	TRBJ2-3	NA	TGTGCCAGCAGTTTTTACAGCGGCACAGATACGCAGTATTTT	CASSFYSGTDTQYF
TRBV12-3/TRBV12-4	NA	14	TRBJ1-1	TRBD1	TGTGCCAGCAGTCCGACAGGGGATGGCACTGAAGCTTTCTTT	CASSPTGDGTEAFF
TRBV10-3	many	16	TRBJ2-4	TRBD1	TGTGCCATCAGCAAAGGACAGGGGGTAGCCAAAAACATTCAGTACTTC	CAISKGQGVAKNIQYF
TRBV24-1	many	14	TRBJ2-1	NA	TGTGCCACCAGTCAGGGAGCGACATTGAATGAGCAGTTCTTC	CATSQGATLNEQFF
TRBV20-1	many	14	TRBJ2-4	NA	TGCAGTGCTAAAACCGGGGGACCGAAAAACATTCAGTACTTC	CSAKTGGPKNIQYF
TRBV12-3/TRBV12-4	many	12	TRBJ2-7	NA	TGTGCCAGCAGTTTGAGCGGGCTCGAGCAGTACTTC	CASSLSGLEQYF
TRBV7-2	once	16	TRBJ2-7	TRBD2	TGTGCCAGCAACTTAGATTCTGCTAGCGGGGCCTACGGGCAGTACTTC	CASNLDSASGAYGQYF
TRBV5-1	NA	13	TRBJ2-1	NA	TGCGCCAGCAGCAGGGATAATTACAATGAGCAGTTATTC	CASSRDNYNEQLF
TRBV6-6	NA	16	TRBJ1-4	NA	TGTGCCAGCAGTTACTCCCCGCCAGGGGTTAATGAAAAACTGTTTTTT	CASSYSPPGVNEKLFF
TRBV20-1	many	13	TRBJ2-3	NA	TGCAGTGCTAGGGGGACACCGACAGATACGCAGTATTTT	CSARGTPTDTQYF
TRBV7-2	few	15	TRBJ1-2	NA	TGTGCCAGCAGCTTAGCTCCATTCTCGAACTATGGCTACACCTTC	CASSLAPFSNYGYTF
TRBV7-2	many	16	TRBJ2-7	NA	TGTGCCAGCAGCTTAGTGTCTGGACGGAATGCCTACGAGCAGTACTTC	CASSLVSGRNAYEQYF
TRBV7-2	few	16	TRBJ2-2	NA	TGTGCCAGCAGCCGACTGGACTTCCAAGGCACCGGGGAGCTGTTTTTT	CASSRLDFQGTGELFF
TRBV20-1	few	15	TRBJ1-2	TRBD1	TGCAGTGCTGGGACCCAGGGACAGGGGATTTCTGGCTACACCTTC	CSAGTQGQGISGYTF
TRBV29-1	NA	13	TRBJ2-1	NA	TGCAGCGTTGCAGGGGCAACTGGCAATGAGCAGTTCTTC	CSVAGATGNEQFF
TRBV29-1	NA	14	TRBJ2-7	TRBD1	TGCAGCGTTGAAGAGGACAGGGGGGGATACGAGCAGTACTTC	CSVEEDRGGYEQYF
TRBV5-1	many	16	TRBJ2-3	TRBD1	TGCGCCAGCAGCTTGGCCAGGGGGCGCGGAATAGATACGCAGTATTTT	CASSLARGRGIDTQYF
TRBV24-1	NA	15	TRBJ2-3	TRBD1	TGTGCCACCAGTGACGGACAGGGTCGAACAGATACGCAGTATTTT	CATSDGQGRTDTQYF
TRBV6-2/TRBV6-3	few	14	TRBJ2-4	TRBD1	TGTGCCACCGCGACAGGGAGAGCCAAAAACATTCAGTACTTC	CATATGRAKNIQYF
TRBV12-3/TRBV12-4	NA	14	TRBJ2-2	NA	TGTGCCAGCAGTGAGACGCCGGGCACCGGGGAGCTGTTTTTT	CASSETPGTGELFF
TRBV4-3	many	14	TRBJ2-1	NA	TGCGCCAGCAGCCAAGGGTCAGGGTACAATGAGCAGTTCTTC	CASSQGSGYNEQFF
TRBV30	NA	16	TRBJ2-3	TRBD1	TGTGCCTGGAGCCTGGGACAGCTCTTCGGCACAGATACGCAGTATTTT	CAWSLGQLFGTDTQYF